Below are 26 T cell receptor beta chains sequenced from a single sample in a study of blood T cell repertoires in COVID-19. Assay: immunoSEQ multiplex PCR; the TCRdb copy retains only in-frame clones and omits some. In the table there are some 150,000 clones, roughly 84% of which are singletons. Sequencing input: peripheral blood. The receptors here all came from a woman aged 55-69 years with acute or convalescent COVID-19.

This clone was recorded once. The CDR3 DNA reads TGCAGTGCTAGATCAAACGGGGAAGCTTTCTTT. As protein: CSARSNGEAFF. The chain has TRBV20-1 and TRBJ1-1; D gene ambiguous. V gave up 2 bases and J gave up 8 bases, with 9 bases separating them. The CDR3 length is 11 residues. Germline-derived CDR1 and CDR2 are DFQATT and SNEGSKA (reference sequence).

This chain uses TRBV20-1 with TRBJ1-5; TRBD1 aligns across 8 bases. CDR1 is DFQATT, CDR2 SNEGSKA, per germline (reference sequence). The CDR3 is made up of 15 amino acids. The V and J ends lost 3 bases and 6 bases, in that order; junction bases with no gene match: 10. In nucleotides, the CDR3 is TGCAGTGCTAGTTGGTGGCAGGGGGCGACTCAGCCCCAGCATTTT. It is translated as CSASWWQGATQPQHF.

The J gene is TRBJ1-2, the V gene TRBV3-1 (or the pseudogene TRBV3-2), with D unresolved. With 2 bases removed from V and 8 bases from J, the gap between germline ends came to 18 bases. This CDR3 is built from 15 residues. The V gene's germline CDR1 is LGHDT and CDR2 YNNKEL (reference sequence). The CDR3 DNA reads as TGTGCCAGCAGCCAAAGTGGTGGGAGCCCTTCCGGCTACACCTTC. This gives the protein CASSQSGGSPSGYTF.

The rearrangement uses TRBV6-4 and TRBJ1-1; 8 nucleotides align to TRBD1. Germline V CDR1 and CDR2: MRHNA, SNTAGT. The V segment lost 4 bases and the J segment 6 bases; nucleotides outside the gene matches: 4. CDR3 size: 13 residues. The CDR3 DNA follows: TGTGCCAGCAGTGCAGACAGGGGAGCTGAAGCTTTCTTT. Translation gives CASSADRGAEAFF.

This sequence joins TRBV5-1 and TRBJ1-1; 7 bases fit TRBD1. The V segment lost 2 bases and the J segment 7 bases; nucleotides outside the gene matches: 5. The CDR3 sequence is 13 residues long. CDR1 and CDR2 (germline): SGHRS, YFSETQ. The CDR3: CASSFRPGGEAFF. The CDR3 coding sequence is TGCGCCAGCAGCTTCAGGCCAGGGGGTGAAGCTTTCTTT. The whole variable domain, remainder taken from reference TRBV5-1 and TRBJ1-1, is KAGVTQTPRYLIKTRGQQVTLSCSPISGHRSVSWYQQTPGQGLQFLFEYFSETQRNKGNFPGRFSGRQFSNSRSEMNVSTLELGDSALYLCASSFRPGGEAFFGQGTRLTVV.

This clone turned up a few times. This chain links TRBV11-2 with TRBJ1-2, with D unclear. This CDR3 has 15 residues. V lost 1 base and J lost 4, with 13 bases in between. Germline V gene data show CDR1 as SGHAT and CDR2 as FQNNGV. CDR3 nucleotide sequence: TGTGCCAGCAGCTTAGTGGGAGCCGATGCCTATGGCTACACCTTC. It specifies CASSLVGADAYGYTF. The full variable domain, completed using reference TRBV11-2 and TRBJ1-2, is EAGVAQSPRYKIIEKRQSVAFWCNPISGHATLYWYQQILGQGPKLLIQFQNNGVVDDSQLPKDRFSAERLKGVDSTLKIQPAKLEDSAVYLCASSLVGADAYGYTFGSGTRLTVV.

This clone was recorded once. This chain uses TRBV11-2 with TRBJ2-3, with 8 bases aligning to TRBD1. The CDR3 consists of 15 residues. The germline V gene encodes CDR1 SGHAT and CDR2 FQNNGV. The V and J ends lost 5 bases and 5 bases, in that order; junction bases with no gene match: 9. The CDR3 loop reads CASSPWTGWGDTQYF. CDR3 nucleotide sequence: TGTGCCAGCAGCCCTTGGACAGGGTGGGGAGATACGCAGTATTTT.

The chain recombines TRBV9 with TRBJ2-3, with a possible D match to TRBD1 (6 bases). There are 16 residues in the CDR3. CDR1 is SGDLS and CDR2 is YYNGEE in the germline V gene. Trimming took 0 bases from V and 2 from J, leaving 13 bases between them. CDR3 sequence reads: CASSVARGTTTDTQYF. The CDR3 DNA reads TGTGCCAGCAGCGTAGCTAGGGGGACGACCACAGATACGCAGTATTTT.

This chain uses TRBV4-1 with TRBJ2-2, with unresolved D. The CDR3 loop spans 16 amino acids. Trimming took 1 base from V and 7 from J, leaving 16 bases between them. Germline V gene sequence: CDR1 MGHRA, CDR2 YSYEKL. CDR3 DNA: TGCGCCAGCAGCCAAGGGTCAAACTTTGACATCGGGGAGCTGTTTTTT. Translation gives CASSQGSNFDIGELFF.

The chain has TRBV27 and TRBJ2-7; 11 bases are shared with TRBD2. The CDR3 is made up of 14 amino acids. Trimming cost V 4 bases and J 5 bases; bases outside gene matches: 4. Germline V gene data show CDR1 as MNHEY and CDR2 as SMNVEV (reference sequence). The CDR3 loop is CASSYSGRADEQYF. Here the CDR3 DNA reads TGTGCCAGCAGTTATAGCGGGAGGGCCGACGAGCAGTACTTC.

V usage is TRBV7-8 and J usage is TRBJ2-2; 9 bases map to TRBD2. From germline, CDR1 is SGHVS and CDR2 FQNEAQ. The CDR3 runs 16 residues. Losses at the gene ends were 5 bases for V and 1 base for J; bases not matched to a gene: 5. The CDR3 region is CASSGGTSWNTGELFF. CDR3 nucleotides: TGTGCCAGCAGCGGGGGGACTAGCTGGAACACCGGGGAGCTGTTTTTT.

J is TRBJ2-5 and V is TRBV19; perhaps TRBD2 as D (5 bases). Germline assignment: CDR1 LNHDA and CDR2 SQIVND (reference sequence). Trimming shortened V by 1 base and J by 4 bases, and 10 bases separated the two germline ends. This CDR3 comprises 14 residues. DNA for the CDR3: TGTGCCAGTAGTATAGCTCGGGATACAGAGACCCAGTACTTC. This gives the protein CASSIARDTETQYF. The whole variable domain, filled in from reference TRBV19 and TRBJ2-5, reads DGGITQSPKYLFRKEGQNVTLSCEQNLNHDAMYWYRQDPGQGLRLIYYSQIVNDFQKGDIAEGYSVSREKKESFPLTVTSAQKNPTAFYLCASSIARDTETQYFGPGTRLLVL.

The chain links TRBV2 to TRBJ2-2; D remains ambiguous. Deletions cut 6 bases from V and 3 bases from J, with 8 bases between. The germline gives CDR1 SNHLY, CDR2 FYNNEI. This CDR3 has 13 residues. CDR3 region: CASRTEYTGELFF. The CDR3 nucleotides are TGTGCCAGCAGAACAGAATACACCGGGGAGCTGTTTTTT.

The chain joins TRBV5-1 to TRBJ2-2; the D gene is possibly TRBD2 (6 bases). In germline, CDR1 is SGHRS, CDR2 YFSETQ. Trimming left V 0 bases short and J 1 base short, with 10 bases between. The CDR3 is made up of 16 amino acids. The CDR3 protein is CASSLGGLWNTGELFF. The CDR3 DNA follows: TGCGCCAGCAGCTTGGGGGGACTTTGGAACACCGGGGAGCTGTTTTTT. Full variable domain (missing parts from reference TRBV5-1 and TRBJ2-2): KAGVTQTPRYLIKTRGQQVTLSCSPISGHRSVSWYQQTPGQGLQFLFEYFSETQRNKGNFPGRFSGRQFSNSRSEMNVSTLELGDSALYLCASSLGGLWNTGELFFGEGSRLTVL.

In its sample, this clone was seen a few times. V usage is TRBV18 and J usage is TRBJ1-1; maybe TRBD1 (6 bases). The CDR3 is 14 amino acids. Germline lookup yields CDR1 KGHSH and CDR2 LQKENI. Trimming shortened V by 6 bases and J by 3 bases, and 14 bases separated the two germline ends. As DNA, the CDR3 is TGTGCCAGCTCCACCTCAGGGGCCTACACTGAAGCTTTCTTT. Residues: CASSTSGAYTEAFF. The complete variable domain, with remaining parts taken from reference TRBV18 and TRBJ1-1, reads NAGVMQNPRHLVRRRGQEARLRCSPMKGHSHVYWYRQLPEEGLKFMVYLQKENIIDESGMPKERFSAEFPKEGPSILRIQQVVRGDSAAYFCASSTSGAYTEAFFGQGTRLTVV.

The chain carries TRBV19 and TRBJ1-1, with a tentative D call TRBD1 (6 bases). The CDR3 length is 13 residues. The germline CDR1 and CDR2 sequences are LNHDA and SQIVND (reference sequence). V was pared by 5 bases and J by 11 bases, with 18 bases between. This CDR3 is CASSRGAEGMAFF. The CDR3 DNA reads TGTGCCAGTAGTCGGGGGGCGGAGGGCATGGCTTTCTTT.

The rearrangement links TRBV5-1 to TRBJ1-2; D is perhaps TRBD1 (6 bases). CDR3 length equals 13 residues. CDR1 and CDR2 from the germline V gene are SGHRS and YFSETQ. Trimming took 3 bases from V and 8 from J, leaving 14 bases between them. CDR3 nucleotides: TGCGCCAGCAGCTCTACAGGGCTGGAAGGCTACACCTTC. It codes for CASSSTGLEGYTF.

This chain links TRBV6-2 or TRBV6-3 with TRBJ2-1, with 7 bases aligning to TRBD2. With 2 bases clipped from V and 7 bases from J, the junction kept 8 bases outside the gene matches. CDR1 MNHEY and CDR2 SVGEGT come from the germline V gene. The CDR3 is 15 amino acids. The CDR3 is CASSYRREPLNEQFF. CDR3 nucleotide sequence: TGTGCCAGCAGTTACCGGCGGGAGCCCCTAAATGAGCAGTTCTTC.

This clone occurred once. This chain connects TRBV7-9 to TRBJ2-6, with 9 bases identical to TRBD2. Germline CDR1 and CDR2: SEHNR and FQNEAQ (reference sequence). The CDR3 is 19 residues long. The J segment lost 0 bases and the V segment lost 5 bases, leaving 11 bases of the junction unmatched. The CDR3 loop is CASSVSGLAVYSGANVLTF. CDR3 coding DNA: TGTGCCAGCAGCGTCTCGGGACTAGCCGTCTACTCTGGGGCCAACGTCCTGACTTTC.

This sequence joins TRBV6-1 and TRBJ1-5; no definite D call. The CDR3 length is 14 residues. Germline assignment: CDR1 MNHNS and CDR2 SASEGT. Trimming shortened V by 2 bases and J by 7 bases, and 12 bases separated the two germline ends. The CDR3 nucleotides are TGTGCCAGCAGTGAATCGGGGAAGAGGCAGCCCCAGCATTTT. Translating gives CASSESGKRQPQHF.

This clone appeared a single time. This chain uses TRBV6-1 with TRBJ1-1, with D perhaps TRBD1 (5 bases). Looked up from germline, CDR1 is MNHNS and CDR2 is SASEGT. V was clipped by 4 bases and J by 2 bases, with 17 bases between them. The CDR3 has 16 amino acids. In nucleotides, the CDR3 is TGTGCCAGCAGTGTGATCCGGACAAGGCCTAACACTGAAGCTTTCTTT. Amino acids: CASSVIRTRPNTEAFF.

The rearrangement uses TRBV30 and TRBJ1-6, with a possible D match to TRBD1 (5 bases). The CDR3 has 15 residues. Germline-derived CDR1 and CDR2 are GTSNPN and SVGIG (reference sequence). Trimming cost V 2 bases and J 4 bases, with 12 bases left between them. The chain's CDR3 is CAWSPYGGYNSPLHF. CDR3 DNA sequence: TGTGCCTGGAGTCCTTACGGGGGATATAATTCACCCCTCCACTTT.

The chain couples TRBV3-1 (or the pseudogene TRBV3-2) to TRBJ1-1; 8 bases agree with TRBD1. Germline V lookup: CDR1 LGHDT, CDR2 YNNKEL (reference sequence). CDR3 length: 15 residues. V was pared by 4 bases and J by 4 bases, with 8 bases of the junction left unmatched. The CDR3 protein is CASSPWTGSSTEAFF. The CDR3 DNA reads as TGTGCCAGCAGCCCATGGACAGGGTCGAGCACTGAAGCTTTCTTT.

This chain uses TRBV10-3 with TRBJ2-3; D is ambiguous. This CDR3 has 15 residues. From germline, CDR1 is ENHRY and CDR2 SYGVKD. V lost 4 bases and J lost 5, with 16 bases in between. The CDR3 sequence is CAISVLPLEEDTQYF. Written as DNA, the CDR3 is TGTGCCATCAGTGTTCTACCTCTTGAGGAAGATACGCAGTATTTT.

V and J are TRBV15 and TRBJ2-7, with 8 nucleotides matching TRBD1. Germline V lookup: CDR1 LNHNV, CDR2 YYDKDF (reference sequence). With V trimmed by 1 base and J by 7 bases, 12 bases remained unmatched. This CDR3 region has 16 residues. The DNA of the CDR3 is TGTGCCACCAGCAGAGCTTTGGGACAGGCCGCGGGTGAGCAGTACTTC. This codes for CATSRALGQAAGEQYF.

This chain joins TRBV12-5 and TRBJ1-4; the D gene is possibly TRBD1 (5 bases). From germline, CDR1 is LGHNT and CDR2 FRNRAP. With 1 base removed from V and 3 bases from J, the gap between germline ends came to 9 bases. The CDR3 consists of 15 residues. The CDR3 here is CASGLGHRSNEKLFF. The CDR3 DNA reads as TGTGCTAGTGGTTTGGGCCACAGGTCTAATGAAAAACTGTTTTTT.